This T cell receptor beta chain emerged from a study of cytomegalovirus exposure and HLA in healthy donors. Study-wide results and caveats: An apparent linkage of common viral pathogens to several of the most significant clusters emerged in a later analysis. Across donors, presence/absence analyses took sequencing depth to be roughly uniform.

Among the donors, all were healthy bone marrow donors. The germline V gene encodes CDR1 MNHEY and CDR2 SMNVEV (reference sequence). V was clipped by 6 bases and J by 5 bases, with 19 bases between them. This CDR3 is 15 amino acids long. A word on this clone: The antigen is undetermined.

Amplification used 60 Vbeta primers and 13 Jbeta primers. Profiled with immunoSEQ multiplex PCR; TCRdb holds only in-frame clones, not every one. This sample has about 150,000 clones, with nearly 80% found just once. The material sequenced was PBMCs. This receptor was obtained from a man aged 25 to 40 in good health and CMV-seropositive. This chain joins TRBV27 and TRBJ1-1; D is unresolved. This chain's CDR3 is CASSLYKGAGTEAFF. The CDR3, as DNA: TGTGCCAGCAGCCTCTACAAGGGAGCGGGGACTGAAGCTTTCTTT.